These 12 T cell receptor beta chains were all obtained from the same sample, sequenced in a study of blood T cell repertoires in COVID-19 (TCRdb year 2020). The library was obtained by the immunoSEQ multiplex PCR assay. Sourced from immuneACCESS, this table was stored by TCRdb with only in-frame sequences that have V and J called. A share of the clones is absent; for the studies checked, an unresolved V gene accounts for under half, and the remainder has no known explanation. The sample includes fewer than 85,000 clones, with 65% to 85% observed a single time. 17% of the sample is taken by the ten largest. Sequenced: peripheral blood. All receptors come from a woman in her fifties or sixties with acute or convalescent COVID-19.

The chain joins TRBV7-9 to TRBJ2-1; D might be TRBD2 (6 bases). V was shortened by 1 base and J by 8 bases, with 15 bases between the two germline ends. The CDR3 has 15 amino acids. Germline CDR1 and CDR2: SEHNR and FQNEAQ (reference sequence). The CDR3 sequence is CASSLEGGPRDEQFF. CDR3 sequence (DNA): TGTGCCAGCAGCTTAGAAGGAGGGCCCAGGGATGAGCAGTTCTTC.

The genes are TRBV3-1 (or the pseudogene TRBV3-2) and TRBJ2-1; D ambiguous. In germline, CDR1 is LGHDT, CDR2 YNNKEL (reference sequence). The CDR3 contains 13 residues. The V and J ends lost 2 bases and 13 bases respectively, with 15 bases between them. The CDR3 nucleotides read TGTGCCAGCAGCCAAATGCTAAGTGACTCCCAGTTCTTC. Its protein product is CASSQMLSDSQFF.

V is TRBV5-4 and J is TRBJ1-3, with a tentative D call TRBD1 (5 bases). Germline assignment: CDR1 SGHNT and CDR2 YYREEE (reference sequence). The CDR3 is 15 amino acids. V lost 4 bases, J lost 3 bases, and 14 bases lay in between. The CDR3 nucleotides read TGTGCCAGCAGCACCCCCGGGGGAAGTGGAAACACCATATATTTT. It translates to CASSTPGGSGNTIYF.

The chain carries TRBV7-2 and TRBJ2-3; the match to TRBD2 covers 11 bases. The V and J ends lost 1 base and 7 bases, in that order; junction bases with no gene match: 10. The CDR3 has 17 residues. CDR1 is SGHTA and CDR2 is FQGNSA in the germline V gene. Here the CDR3 DNA reads TGTGCCAGCAGCTTAGGAGGGAGGGCTAGCGGGGGGAATACGCAGTATTTT. It codes for CASSLGGRASGGNTQYF.

The V gene is TRBV28, the J gene TRBJ2-4; D is perhaps TRBD1 (5 bases). The germline gives CDR1 MDHEN, CDR2 SYDVKM. The CDR3 has 15 amino acids. V was clipped by 3 bases and J by 3 bases, with 12 bases between them. The CDR3 sequence: CASSFVGVSKNIQYF. The DNA of the CDR3 is TGTGCCAGCAGTTTTGTAGGGGTGAGCAAAAACATTCAGTACTTC.

This clone was seen only a few times. This specimen includes other DNA sequences encoding the same CDR3. The chain couples TRBV12-3 or TRBV12-4 to TRBJ1-2; D is perhaps TRBD1 (6 bases). This CDR3 is built from 13 residues. V was shortened by 5 bases and J by 2 bases, with 9 bases between the two germline ends. CDR3 amino acids: CASSQDRNYGYTF. DNA of the CDR3: TGTGCCAGCAGTCAGGACAGAAACTATGGCTACACCTTC.

V and J are TRBV4-1 and TRBJ1-2; weak D call: TRBD1 (6 bases). The CDR3 sequence is 13 residues long. Germline-derived CDR1 and CDR2 are MGHRA and YSYEKL. Deletions cut 1 base from V and 9 bases from J, with 12 bases between. The CDR3 bases are TGCGCCAGCAGCCAAGTGGGGGCAGGGCGCTACACCTTC. It yields the protein CASSQVGAGRYTF.

DNA of the CDR3: TGTGCCAGCAGTCCAGGGGACGGCTACACCTTC. It specifies CASSPGDGYTF. This sequence joins TRBV11-3 and TRBJ1-2, with a possible D match to TRBD1 (6 bases). This CDR3 has 11 amino acids. Trimming took 6 bases from V and 8 from J, leaving 10 bases between them. Germline V CDR1 and CDR2: SGHNT, YENEEA.

This clone turned up a few times. V usage is TRBV4-1 and J usage is TRBJ2-3, with 9 bases matching TRBD2. The CDR3 has 15 amino acids. Germline lookup yields CDR1 MGHRA and CDR2 YSYEKL. V shed 0 bases and J 8 bases; nucleotides not matched to a gene: 6. Here the CDR3 reads CASSQDSGGAGTQYF. Here the CDR3 DNA reads TGCGCCAGCAGCCAAGATAGCGGGGGTGCGGGTACGCAGTATTTT.

The chain links TRBV5-6 to TRBJ2-2; D is unresolved. Germline CDR1 reads SGHDT; CDR2 reads YYEEEE. This CDR3 contains 15 residues. With 1 base removed from V and 0 bases from J, the gap between germline ends came to 7 bases. For the CDR3, the DNA is TGTGCCAGCAGCTTGCGCCTATCGAACACCGGGGAGCTGTTTTTT. It translates to CASSLRLSNTGELFF.

This chain connects TRBV27 to TRBJ2-1; 11 bases map to TRBD2. V was clipped by 5 bases and J by 7 bases; unmatched bases: 10. CDR3 size: 16 residues. The germline V gene encodes CDR1 MNHEY and CDR2 SMNVEV (reference sequence). CDR3 sequence: CASSKPLLAGANEQFF. The CDR3 nucleotides are TGTGCCAGCAGTAAACCGTTACTAGCGGGAGCTAATGAGCAGTTCTTC.

The J gene is TRBJ2-2, the V gene TRBV5-6; possible D gene TRBD2, 6 bases. CDR1 is SGHDT and CDR2 is YYEEEE in the germline V gene. There are 17 residues in the CDR3. V dropped 3 bases and J dropped 4 bases, with 19 bases sitting between them. CDR3 amino acids: CASSSLPGQRATGELFF. CDR3 in DNA: TGTGCCAGCAGCTCACTACCCGGCCAGCGGGCCACCGGGGAGCTGTTTTTT.